These 28 T cell receptor beta chains came from one sample sequenced in a study of T cells in Graves' hyperthyroidism and ophthalmopathy (dated by TCRdb to between 2018 and 2021). Preparation of the library involved multiplex PCR. TCRdb records Illumina HiSeq 2000 as the sequencer. The TCR beta CDR3 regions were amplified from the RNA transcripts. For the first round of RT-PCR on the TCR CDR3, the HTBI primer set was used together with the Qiagen OneStep RT-PCR kit. TCRdb reanalyzed the raw reads on its own, using fastp at Q25 for trimming and MiXCR for clone calling, and kept in-frame beta chains. Each record represents a unique CDR3 protein, reported with the most common genes and DNA among its rows. For this sample there are roughly 200,000 distinct CDR3 sequences; about a sixth appear just once. Around two fifths of the sample lies in the top ten. Material for sequencing was blood. The receptors shown here come from a man aged 40-49 years with Graves' hyperthyroidism.

This clonotype turned up a few times. This rearrangement joins TRBV7-9 to TRBJ2-3; a weak D match, TRBD1 (6 bases). The CDR3 loop spans 17 amino acids. Trimming shortened V by 5 bases and J by 2 bases, and 20 bases separated the two germline ends. Per the germline V gene, CDR1 is SEHNR and CDR2 is FQNEAQ (reference sequence). In DNA, the CDR3 is TGTGCCAGCAGCCTTTATACAGGGACCGCCTCCACAGATACGCAGTATTTT. Translated, it gives CASSLYTGTASTDTQYF.

There are many counts of this clonotype. In DNA, the CDR3 is TGTGCCAGCAGCCCAAAAGTCACAGATACGCAGTATTTT. Protein sequence: CASSPKVTDTQYF. The genes are TRBV7-9 and TRBJ2-3; D ambiguous. The V gene lost 5 bases and the J gene lost 2 bases, with 8 bases spanning the gap. CDR3 length: 13 residues. The germline V gene encodes CDR1 SEHNR and CDR2 FQNEAQ (reference sequence). Variable domain in full (rest from reference TRBV7-9 and TRBJ2-3): DTGVSQNPRHKITKRGQNVTFRCDPISEHNRLYWYRQTLGQGPEFLTYFQNEAQLEKSRLLSDRFSAERPKGSFSTLEIQRTEQGDSAMYLCASSPKVTDTQYFGPGTRLTVL.

This clonotype was counted a few times. The V gene is TRBV5-1, the J gene TRBJ1-5; 7 bases are a match to TRBD1. The CDR3 sequence is 13 residues long. With 4 bases clipped from V and 5 bases from J, the junction kept 3 bases outside the gene matches. CDR1 is SGHRS and CDR2 is YFSETQ in the germline V gene. The CDR3: CASSDGTDQPQHF. The DNA for the CDR3 is TGCGCCAGCAGCGACGGGACAGATCAGCCCCAGCATTTT.

Many counts were recorded for this clonotype. The chain links TRBV11-3 to TRBJ2-3, with D uncertain. In germline, CDR1 is SGHNT, CDR2 YENEEA. The CDR3 has 15 amino acids. V was clipped by 1 base and J by 6 bases, with 14 bases between them. The CDR3 here is CASSLAPPLDDTQYF. CDR3 bases: TGTGCCAGCAGCTTAGCTCCTCCCTTAGACGATACGCAGTATTTT.

This clonotype was detected a few times. The chain combines TRBV20-1 with TRBJ1-1; a weak D match, TRBD1 (5 bases). This CDR3 has 15 amino acids. CDR1 is DFQATT, CDR2 SNEGSKA, per germline (reference sequence). V gave up 0 bases and J gave up 6 bases, with 17 bases separating them. CDR3 region: CSAREPRDVGAEAFF. CDR3 DNA sequence: TGCAGTGCTAGAGAACCGCGGGACGTGGGTGCTGAAGCTTTCTTT.

This clonotype occurred many times. The rearrangement links TRBV5-1 to TRBJ2-2; unclear D gene. Trimming pared 7 bases from V and 1 base from J, leaving 17 bases between. Looked up from germline, CDR1 is SGHRS and CDR2 is YFSETQ. The CDR3 spans 16 residues. CDR3 bases: TGCGCCAGCTCTCCCCGGAGAGACCAGAACACCGGGGAGCTGTTTTTT. It translates to CASSPRRDQNTGELFF.

The rearrangement uses TRBV27 and TRBJ2-7, with TRBD1 matching over 7 bases. The junction had 6 bases not matched to a gene; V was cut back by 5 bases and J by 2 bases. The CDR3 totals 14 residues. Germline CDR1 is MNHEY and CDR2 is SMNVEV (reference sequence). CDR3 sequence (DNA): TGTGCCAGCAGTCCGACAGGGAAGCCCTACGAGCAGTACTTC. Translated: CASSPTGKPYEQYF.

This clonotype has more than one count but fewer than ten. The gene calls are TRBV29-1 and TRBJ1-2, with 7 bases identical to TRBD1. The CDR3 sequence is 13 residues long. Trimming removed 7 bases from V and 0 bases from J; junction bases left unmatched: 5. Germline CDR1 is SQVTM and CDR2 is ANQGSEA. CDR3 in amino acids: CSGKGQSNYGYTF. CDR3 DNA: TGCAGCGGCAAGGGACAGTCTAACTATGGCTACACCTTC.

Ten or more counts support this clonotype. The J gene is TRBJ2-2, the V gene TRBV29-1; D is ambiguous. This CDR3 is built from 15 residues. V was clipped by 3 bases and J by 5 bases, with 16 bases between them. Germline V gene sequence: CDR1 SQVTM, CDR2 ANQGSEA. The CDR3 sequence is CSVDKASGQTGELFF. DNA of the CDR3: TGCAGCGTTGATAAGGCGTCAGGCCAGACCGGGGAGCTGTTTTTT.

A word on this clonotype: A junction boundary mismatches the germline segment, possibly from a read error. The J gene is TRBJ2-1, the V gene TRBV4-3, with 7 nucleotides matching TRBD2. Germline V gene lookup returns CDR1 LGHNA and CDR2 YSLEER. This CDR3 comprises 17 residues. The CDR3 coding sequence is TGCGCCAGCAGCCAAGAGCCCCCGGGGGGTTCCTACAGTGAGCAGTTCTTC. Its translation is CASSQEPPGGSYSEQFF.

The V gene is TRBV20-1, the J gene TRBJ2-3; D remains ambiguous. CDR1 and CDR2 from the germline V gene are DFQATT and SNEGSKA (reference sequence). This CDR3 has 13 residues. Trimming stripped 0 bases from V and 3 bases from J, with 7 bases between. The CDR3: CSAREAITDTQYF. The CDR3, as DNA: TGCAGTGCTAGAGAGGCCATTACAGATACGCAGTATTTT.

This clonotype occurred a few times. The rearrangement joins TRBV11-3 to TRBJ1-5; D possibly corresponds to TRBD1 (6 bases). CDR3 length equals 16 residues. Trimming stripped 1 base from V and 11 bases from J, with 21 bases between. CDR1 SGHNT and CDR2 YENEEA come from the germline V gene. The CDR3 region is CASSLVGGGLHEAQHF. The CDR3 coding sequence is TGTGCCAGCAGCTTAGTTGGGGGGGGGCTCCACGAGGCCCAGCATTTT. The full variable domain, with the rest looked up from reference TRBV11-3 and TRBJ1-5, is EAGVVQSPRYKIIEKKQPVAFWCNPISGHNTLYWYLQNLGQGPELLIRYENEEAVDDSQLPKDRFSAERLKGVDSTLKIQPAELGDSAVYLCASSLVGGGLHEAQHFGDGTRLSIL.

This clonotype was detected many times. This chain connects TRBV7-8 to TRBJ1-2; the match to TRBD1 covers 7 bases. The CDR3 totals 13 residues. J lost 4 bases, V lost 3 bases, and 2 bases had no gene match. CDR1 is SGHVS and CDR2 is FQNEAQ in the germline V gene. The CDR3 here is CASSLGQFYGYTF. CDR3 DNA: TGTGCCAGCAGCTTGGGACAGTTCTATGGCTACACCTTC.

V gene TRBV29-1 combines with J gene TRBJ2-1; 13 nucleotides agree with TRBD2. This CDR3 comprises 14 residues. Germline V lookup: CDR1 SQVTM, CDR2 ANQGSEA. V was clipped by 3 bases and J by 8 bases; unmatched bases: 4. CDR3 sequence: CSVDELAGGYEQFF. For the CDR3, the DNA is TGCAGCGTTGATGAACTAGCGGGGGGGTATGAGCAGTTCTTC.

This clonotype has a count of ten or more. This chain connects TRBV6-5 to TRBJ2-1; 7 bases line up with TRBD1. The germline gives CDR1 MNHEY, CDR2 SVGAGI. CDR3 size: 15 residues. Unmatched junction bases numbered 5, after V lost 2 bases and J lost 4 bases. CDR3 region: CASSYEGQNYNEQFF. The CDR3 DNA follows: TGTGCCAGCAGTTACGAGGGACAGAATTACAATGAGCAGTTCTTC.

This clonotype was found many times. J is TRBJ2-7 and V is TRBV7-9; TRBD1 matches 9 bases. The CDR3 extends over 15 amino acids. V was pared by 5 bases and J by 2 bases, with 7 bases of the junction left unmatched. Germline CDR1 and CDR2: SEHNR and FQNEAQ (reference sequence). CDR3 sequence (DNA): TGTGCCAGCAGCAATCCGGGACAGGGACCCTACGAGCAGTACTTC. The encoded protein is CASSNPGQGPYEQYF.

The rearrangement uses TRBV5-5 and TRBJ2-5; TRBD1 is a possible D gene (6 bases). This CDR3 comprises 14 residues. The germline V gene encodes CDR1 SGHKS and CDR2 YYEKEE (reference sequence). V shed 2 bases and J shed 2 bases, with 10 bases lying between them. CDR3 DNA sequence: TGTGCCAGCAGCTTCCGACAGGAGCAAGAGACCCAGTACTTC. Translation: CASSFRQEQETQYF.

This clonotype was seen at least ten times. This sequence joins TRBV12-3 or TRBV12-4 and TRBJ2-7; D uncertain. The CDR3 runs 15 residues. Trimming took 3 bases from V and 2 from J, leaving 14 bases between them. CDR3 in amino acids: CASSLRSVLTYEQYF. For the CDR3, the DNA is TGTGCCAGCAGTTTGAGGTCCGTCTTAACCTACGAGCAGTACTTC.

This clonotype was recorded at least ten times. The chain combines TRBV28 with TRBJ1-2; 8 bases are a match to TRBD1. The CDR3 loop spans 14 amino acids. V trimming: 2 bases; J trimming: 3 bases; junction bases outside the gene matches: 2. CDR1 is MDHEN, CDR2 SYDVKM, per germline. CDR3 sequence (DNA): TGTGCCAGCAGTTTAGGACAGGGTGACTATGGCTACACCTTC. Translated, it gives CASSLGQGDYGYTF.

This clonotype was detected ten times or more. This rearrangement joins TRBV15 to TRBJ1-6; a possible D gene is TRBD1 (5 bases). V lost 0 bases and J 9 bases, leaving 9 bases between the germline ends. The CDR3 contains 14 residues. Germline lookup yields CDR1 LNHNV and CDR2 YYDKDF (reference sequence). The CDR3 nucleotides read TGTGCCACCAGCAGAGATCGGACAAGTTCACCCCTCCACTTT. This codes for CATSRDRTSSPLHF.

This clonotype was recorded many times. The chain employs TRBV2 and TRBJ2-1; D assignment may be TRBD1 or TRBD2 (6 bases each). V was pared by 7 bases and J by 6 bases, with 13 bases between. This CDR3 region has 13 residues. Germline V CDR1 and CDR2: SNHLY, FYNNEI. The CDR3 loop reads CASTESGANEQFF. CDR3 nucleotides: TGTGCCAGCACCGAATCGGGGGCCAATGAGCAGTTCTTC.

This clonotype was seen repeatedly, ten times or more. The J gene is TRBJ1-1, the V gene TRBV3-1, with TRBD1 as a possible D gene (5 bases). V was pared by 0 bases and J by 1 base, with 12 bases between. The CDR3 covers 16 residues. Germline assignment: CDR1 LGHDT and CDR2 YNNKEL (reference sequence). The CDR3 region is CASSQERDRSNTEAFF. Here the CDR3 DNA reads TGTGCCAGCAGCCAAGAGAGAGACAGATCGAACACTGAAGCTTTCTTT.

In this sample, this clonotype turned up many times. This sequence joins TRBV7-2 and TRBJ2-1; the D gene could be TRBD1 or TRBD2 (5 bases each). Trimming cost V 4 bases and J 8 bases, with 12 bases left between them. CDR3 length equals 13 residues. Germline assignment: CDR1 SGHTA and CDR2 FQGNSA. The CDR3, as DNA: TGTGCCAGCAGCTACCGGGGCACGGATGAGCAGTTCTTC. Translating gives CASSYRGTDEQFF. Looking up the rest from reference TRBV7-2 and TRBJ2-1 gives the full variable domain: GAGVSQSPSNKVTEKGKDVELRCDPISGHTALYWYRQSLGQGLEFLIYFQGNSAPDKSGLPSDRFSAERTGGSVSTLTIQRTQQEDSAVYLCASSYRGTDEQFFGPGTRLTVL.

This clonotype was detected ten times or more. The rearrangement links TRBV4-2 to TRBJ1-1; D not certain. The CDR3 runs 11 residues. The germline CDR1 and CDR2 sequences are LGHNA and YNFKEQ. The ends were cut back, 8 bases at V and 7 bases at J, with 11 bases in the middle. The CDR3 sequence: CASEDGGEAFF. CDR3 nucleotides: TGTGCCAGCGAAGACGGTGGTGAAGCTTTCTTT.

This clonotype was recorded many times. CDR3 coding DNA: TGTGCCAGCAAGGGACTGCTGAGCTCTGGGGCCAACGTCCTGACTTTC. Protein: CASKGLLSSGANVLTF. V gene TRBV2 combines with J gene TRBJ2-6, with D perhaps TRBD2 (6 bases). CDR3 length: 16 amino acids. Germline CDR1 and CDR2: SNHLY and FYNNEI. V was shortened by 7 bases and J by 0 bases, with 13 bases between the two germline ends.

This clonotype was seen ten or more times. The chain's CDR3 is CASSKRNEQYF. The CDR3 DNA reads as TGTGCCAGCAGTAAAAGAAACGAGCAGTACTTC. The rearrangement uses TRBV27 and TRBJ2-7; D uncertain. V lost 5 bases and J lost 5, with 7 bases in between. This CDR3 spans 11 amino acids. CDR1 is MNHEY, CDR2 SMNVEV, per germline (reference sequence).

The table lists this clonotype with a few counts. This chain uses TRBV7-2 with TRBJ1-3; D might be TRBD1 (5 bases). The CDR3 runs to 13 residues. Per the germline V gene, CDR1 is SGHTA and CDR2 is FQGNSA. Trimming shortened V by 1 base and J by 8 bases, and 9 bases separated the two germline ends. The CDR3 DNA reads as TGTGCCAGCAGCTTAGTAGACAGCTACACCATATATTTT. Protein product: CASSLVDSYTIYF.

In this sample, this clonotype turned up a few times. V and J are TRBV19 and TRBJ2-1; 9 bases map to TRBD2. After removal of 1 base from V and 3 bases from J, the junction contained 4 bases not matched to a gene. This CDR3 spans 16 amino acids. CDR1 and CDR2 (germline): LNHDA, SQIVND (reference sequence). The CDR3 DNA is TGTGCCAGTAGTATAGTAGGAGCGGGGGGCTACAATGAGCAGTTCTTC. The encoded protein is CASSIVGAGGYNEQFF.